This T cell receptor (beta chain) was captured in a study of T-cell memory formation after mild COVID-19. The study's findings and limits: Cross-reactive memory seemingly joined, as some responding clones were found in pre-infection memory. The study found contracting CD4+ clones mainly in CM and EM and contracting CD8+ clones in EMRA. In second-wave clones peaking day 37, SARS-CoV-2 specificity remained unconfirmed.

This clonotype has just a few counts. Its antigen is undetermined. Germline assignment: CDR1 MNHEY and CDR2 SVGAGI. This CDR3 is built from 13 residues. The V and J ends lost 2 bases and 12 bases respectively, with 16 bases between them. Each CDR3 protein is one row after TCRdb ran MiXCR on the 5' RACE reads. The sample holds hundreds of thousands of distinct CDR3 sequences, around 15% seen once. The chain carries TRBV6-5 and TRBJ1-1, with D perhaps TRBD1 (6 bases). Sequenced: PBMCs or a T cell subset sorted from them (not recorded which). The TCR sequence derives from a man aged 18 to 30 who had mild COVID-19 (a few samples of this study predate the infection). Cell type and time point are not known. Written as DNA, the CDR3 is TGTGCCAGCAGTTACGATCAGGGGCGAGGGACTTTCTTT. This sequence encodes CASSYDQGRGTFF.